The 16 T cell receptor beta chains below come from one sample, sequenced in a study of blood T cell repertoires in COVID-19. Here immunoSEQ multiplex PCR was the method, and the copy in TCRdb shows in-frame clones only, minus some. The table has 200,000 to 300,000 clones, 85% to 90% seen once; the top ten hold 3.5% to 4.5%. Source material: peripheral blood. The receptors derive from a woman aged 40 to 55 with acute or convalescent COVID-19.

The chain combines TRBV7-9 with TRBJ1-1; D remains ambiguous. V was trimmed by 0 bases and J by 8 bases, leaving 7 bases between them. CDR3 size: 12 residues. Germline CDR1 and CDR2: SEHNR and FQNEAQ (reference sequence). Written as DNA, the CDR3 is TGTGCCAGCAGCTTAGCTCGACTGGAAGCTTTCTTT. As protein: CASSLARLEAFF. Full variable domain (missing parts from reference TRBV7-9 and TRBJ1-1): DTGVSQNPRHKITKRGQNVTFRCDPISEHNRLYWYRQTLGQGPEFLTYFQNEAQLEKSRLLSDRFSAERPKGSFSTLEIQRTEQGDSAMYLCASSLARLEAFFGQGTRLTVV.

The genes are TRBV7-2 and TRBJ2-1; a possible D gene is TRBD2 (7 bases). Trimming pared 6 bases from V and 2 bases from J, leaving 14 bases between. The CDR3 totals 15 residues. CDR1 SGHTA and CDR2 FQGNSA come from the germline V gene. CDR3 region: CASRSGAGAYNEQFF. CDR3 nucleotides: TGTGCCAGCAGGTCAGGGGCGGGGGCCTACAATGAGCAGTTCTTC.

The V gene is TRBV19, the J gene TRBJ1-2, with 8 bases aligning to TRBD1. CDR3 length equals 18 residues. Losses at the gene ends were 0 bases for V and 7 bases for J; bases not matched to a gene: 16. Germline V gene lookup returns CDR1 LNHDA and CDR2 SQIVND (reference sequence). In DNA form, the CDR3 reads TGTGCCAGTAGTATAGATCCCCAGGGGGCGTTTTCGATCGGTGGCTACACCTTC. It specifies CASSIDPQGAFSIGGYTF.

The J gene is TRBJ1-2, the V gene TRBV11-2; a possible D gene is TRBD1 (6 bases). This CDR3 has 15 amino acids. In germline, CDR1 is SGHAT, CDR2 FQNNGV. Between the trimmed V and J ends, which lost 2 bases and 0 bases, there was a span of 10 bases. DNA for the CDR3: TGTGCCAGCAGCTTATCCGGGACATCTAACTATGGCTACACCTTC. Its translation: CASSLSGTSNYGYTF.

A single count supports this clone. The CDR3 DNA follows: TGTGCCAGCAGCTTATTGGGACAGGGTCATGCTAGAGATACGCAGTATTTT. Its protein is CASSLLGQGHARDTQYF. The J gene is TRBJ2-3, the V gene TRBV11-2; 9 bases are shared with TRBD1. V was pared by 2 bases and J by 5 bases, with 11 bases of the junction left unmatched. CDR1 is SGHAT, CDR2 FQNNGV, per germline. The CDR3 length is 17 residues.

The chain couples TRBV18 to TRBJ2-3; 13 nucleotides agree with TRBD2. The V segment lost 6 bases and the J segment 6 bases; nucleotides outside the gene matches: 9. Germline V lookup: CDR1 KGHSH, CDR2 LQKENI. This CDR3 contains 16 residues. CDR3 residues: CASSRMGTSGDDTQYF. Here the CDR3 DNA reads TGTGCCAGCTCGCGAATGGGGACTAGCGGGGATGATACGCAGTATTTT. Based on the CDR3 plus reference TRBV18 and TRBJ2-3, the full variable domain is NAGVMQNPRHLVRRRGQEARLRCSPMKGHSHVYWYRQLPEEGLKFMVYLQKENIIDESGMPKERFSAEFPKEGPSILRIQQVVRGDSAAYFCASSRMGTSGDDTQYFGPGTRLTVL.

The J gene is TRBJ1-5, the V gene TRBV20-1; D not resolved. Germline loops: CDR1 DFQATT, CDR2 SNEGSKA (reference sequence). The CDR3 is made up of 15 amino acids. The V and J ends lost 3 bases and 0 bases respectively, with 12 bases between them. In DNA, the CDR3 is TGCAGTGCTAGTAATTTGAGATATAGCAATCAGCCCCAGCATTTT. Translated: CSASNLRYSNQPQHF.

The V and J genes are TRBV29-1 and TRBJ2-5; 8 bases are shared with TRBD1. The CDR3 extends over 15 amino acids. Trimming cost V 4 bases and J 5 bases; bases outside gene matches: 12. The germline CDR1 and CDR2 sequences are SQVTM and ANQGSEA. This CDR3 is CSVVHGTGFRETQYF. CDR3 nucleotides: TGCAGCGTTGTTCATGGGACAGGATTCCGGGAGACCCAGTACTTC.

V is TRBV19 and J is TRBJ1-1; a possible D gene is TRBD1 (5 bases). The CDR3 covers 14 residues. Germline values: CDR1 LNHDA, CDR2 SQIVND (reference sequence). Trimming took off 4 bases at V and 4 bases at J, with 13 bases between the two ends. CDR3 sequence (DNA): TGTGCCAGTAGTAACAGGCTGGGGGGCACTGAAGCTTTCTTT. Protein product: CASSNRLGGTEAFF.

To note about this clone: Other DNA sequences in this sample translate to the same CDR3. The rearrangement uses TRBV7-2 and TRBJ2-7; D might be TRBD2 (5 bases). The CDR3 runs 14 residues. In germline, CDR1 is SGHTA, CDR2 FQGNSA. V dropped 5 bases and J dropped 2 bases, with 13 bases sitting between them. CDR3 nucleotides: TGTGCCAGCAGCCAGGCCGGAGGAGCCTACGAGCAGTACGTC. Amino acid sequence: CASSQAGGAYEQYV.

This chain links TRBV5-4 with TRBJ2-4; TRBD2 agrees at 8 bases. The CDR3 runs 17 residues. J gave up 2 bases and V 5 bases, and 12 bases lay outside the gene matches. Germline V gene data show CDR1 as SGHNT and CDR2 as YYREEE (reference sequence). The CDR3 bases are TGTGCCAGCAGTTGGGGGGCCGGGGGGGCGTCCAAAAACATTCAGTACTTC. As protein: CASSWGAGGASKNIQYF.

The CDR3 spells CSVVTGGAFYRNTEAFF. DNA of the CDR3: TGCAGCGTTGTTACAGGGGGCGCTTTCTACCGGAACACTGAAGCTTTCTTT. The chain joins TRBV29-1 to TRBJ1-1; 9 bases are shared with TRBD1. CDR1 and CDR2 (germline): SQVTM, ANQGSEA. The CDR3 contains 17 residues. V was pared by 4 bases and J by 1 base, with 13 bases of the junction left unmatched.

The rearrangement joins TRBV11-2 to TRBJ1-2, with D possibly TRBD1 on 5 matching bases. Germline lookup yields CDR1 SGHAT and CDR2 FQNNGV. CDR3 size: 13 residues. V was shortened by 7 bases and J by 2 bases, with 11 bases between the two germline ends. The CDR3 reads CASTGGSNYGYTF. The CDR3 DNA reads TGTGCCAGCACGGGGGGTTCCAACTATGGCTACACCTTC. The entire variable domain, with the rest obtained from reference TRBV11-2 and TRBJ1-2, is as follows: EAGVAQSPRYKIIEKRQSVAFWCNPISGHATLYWYQQILGQGPKLLIQFQNNGVVDDSQLPKDRFSAERLKGVDSTLKIQPAKLEDSAVYLCASTGGSNYGYTFGSGTRLTVV.

The chain's CDR3 is CASNPQDYEQYV. The CDR3 DNA reads TGCGCCAGCAACCCACAGGACTACGAGCAGTACGTC. The chain is built from TRBV5-1 and TRBJ2-7, with a possible D match to TRBD1 (5 bases). The CDR3 spans 12 residues. Germline assignment: CDR1 SGHRS and CDR2 YFSETQ. V shed 6 bases and J shed 3 bases, with 10 bases lying between them.

The CDR3 DNA is TGTGCCAGCAGCGTAGATGCGGTTGGGGGACAGGACTTGCATACGCAGTATTTT. Encoded protein: CASSVDAVGGQDLHTQYF. This chain connects TRBV9 to TRBJ2-3; 8 bases align to TRBD1. Germline assignment: CDR1 SGDLS and CDR2 YYNGEE. The CDR3 loop spans 18 amino acids. The trim removed 0 bases at V and 7 bases at J, leaving 16 bases unmatched.

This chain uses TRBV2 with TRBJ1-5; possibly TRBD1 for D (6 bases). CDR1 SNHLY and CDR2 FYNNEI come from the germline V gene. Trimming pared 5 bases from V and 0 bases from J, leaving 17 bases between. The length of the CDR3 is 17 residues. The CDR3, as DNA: TGTGCCAGCAGTCAACAGGGAGTCCGAAGTAGCAATCAGCCCCAGCATTTT. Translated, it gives CASSQQGVRSSNQPQHF.